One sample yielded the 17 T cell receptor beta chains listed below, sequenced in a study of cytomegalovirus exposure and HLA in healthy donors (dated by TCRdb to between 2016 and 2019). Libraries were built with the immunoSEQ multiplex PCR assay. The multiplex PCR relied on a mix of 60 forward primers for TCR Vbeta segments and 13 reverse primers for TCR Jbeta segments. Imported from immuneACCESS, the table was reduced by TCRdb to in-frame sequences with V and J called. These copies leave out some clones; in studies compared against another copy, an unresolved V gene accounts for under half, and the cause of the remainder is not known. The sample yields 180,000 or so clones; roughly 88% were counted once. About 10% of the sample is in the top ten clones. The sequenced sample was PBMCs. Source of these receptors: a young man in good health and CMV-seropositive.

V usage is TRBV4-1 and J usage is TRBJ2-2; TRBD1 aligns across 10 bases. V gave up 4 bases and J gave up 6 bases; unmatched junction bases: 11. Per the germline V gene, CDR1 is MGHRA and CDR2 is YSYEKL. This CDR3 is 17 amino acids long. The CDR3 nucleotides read TGCGCCAGCAGCCCACGTAGGACAGGGGGATTGCCCGGGGAGCTGTTTTTT. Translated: CASSPRRTGGLPGELFF.

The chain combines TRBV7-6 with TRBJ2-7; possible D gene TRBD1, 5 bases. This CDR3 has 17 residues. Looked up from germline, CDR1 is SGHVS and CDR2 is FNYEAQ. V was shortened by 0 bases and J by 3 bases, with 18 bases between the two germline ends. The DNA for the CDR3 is TGTGCCAGCAGCTTAGCGCCCCCCAGGGCGGTGGGCTACGAGCAGTACTTC. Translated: CASSLAPPRAVGYEQYF.

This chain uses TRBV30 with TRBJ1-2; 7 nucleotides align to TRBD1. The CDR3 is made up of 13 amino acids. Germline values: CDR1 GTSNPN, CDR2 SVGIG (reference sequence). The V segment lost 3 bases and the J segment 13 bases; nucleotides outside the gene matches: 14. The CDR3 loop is CAWSRDRTGIVTF. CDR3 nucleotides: TGTGCCTGGAGCCGGGATCGGACAGGAATTGTCACCTTC.

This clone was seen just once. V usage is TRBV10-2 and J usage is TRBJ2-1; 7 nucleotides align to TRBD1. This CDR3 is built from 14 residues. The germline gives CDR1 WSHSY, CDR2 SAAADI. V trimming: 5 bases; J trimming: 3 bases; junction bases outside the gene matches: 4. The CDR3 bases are TGCGCCAGCAGTTACGGGACAGTCTACAATGAGCAGTTCTTC. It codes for CASSYGTVYNEQFF.

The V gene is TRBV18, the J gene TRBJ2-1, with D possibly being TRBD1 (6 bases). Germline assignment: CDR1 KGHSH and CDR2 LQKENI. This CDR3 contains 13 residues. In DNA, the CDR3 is TGTGTCGCCCGGGACACAGGGACCAATGAGCAGTTCTTC. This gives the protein CVARDTGTNEQFF.

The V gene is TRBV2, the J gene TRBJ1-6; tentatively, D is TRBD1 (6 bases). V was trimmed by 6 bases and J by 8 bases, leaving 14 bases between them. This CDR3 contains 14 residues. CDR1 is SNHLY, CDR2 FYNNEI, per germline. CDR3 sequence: CASSRNRVDSPLHF. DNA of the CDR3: TGTGCCAGCAGCCGTAACAGGGTGGATTCACCCCTCCACTTT. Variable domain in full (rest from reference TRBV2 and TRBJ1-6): EPEVTQTPSHQVTQMGQEVILRCVPISNHLYFYWYRQILGQKVEFLVSFYNNEISEKSEIFDDQFSVERPDGSNFTLKIRSTKLEDSAMYFCASSRNRVDSPLHFGNGTRLTVT.

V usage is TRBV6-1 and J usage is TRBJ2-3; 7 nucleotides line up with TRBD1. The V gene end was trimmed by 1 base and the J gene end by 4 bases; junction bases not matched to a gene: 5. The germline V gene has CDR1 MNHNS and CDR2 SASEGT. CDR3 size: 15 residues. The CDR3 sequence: CASSEVDRVADTQYF. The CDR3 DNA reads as TGTGCCAGCAGTGAAGTAGACAGGGTCGCAGATACGCAGTATTTT.

CDR3 DNA sequence: TGTGCCAGCTCACCACGGGTTAACAGCCAAGAGACCCAGTACTTC. Translating gives CASSPRVNSQETQYF. The V and J genes are TRBV18 and TRBJ2-5, with D unclear. Trimming took off 1 base at V and 1 base at J, with 10 bases between the two ends. Germline V gene sequence: CDR1 KGHSH, CDR2 LQKENI. This CDR3 comprises 15 residues.

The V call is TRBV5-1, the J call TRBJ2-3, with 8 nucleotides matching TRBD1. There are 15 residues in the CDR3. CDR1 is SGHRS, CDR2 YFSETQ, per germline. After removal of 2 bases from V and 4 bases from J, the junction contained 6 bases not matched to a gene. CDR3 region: CASSLGQGGPDTQYF. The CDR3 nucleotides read TGCGCCAGCAGCTTAGGACAGGGCGGCCCAGATACGCAGTATTTT.

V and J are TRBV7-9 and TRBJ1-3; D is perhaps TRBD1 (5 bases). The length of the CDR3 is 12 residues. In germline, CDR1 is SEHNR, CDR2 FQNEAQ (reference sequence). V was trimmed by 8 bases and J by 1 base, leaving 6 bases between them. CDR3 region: CASQGSGNTIYF. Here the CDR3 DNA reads TGTGCCAGCCAGGGATCTGGAAACACCATATATTTT.

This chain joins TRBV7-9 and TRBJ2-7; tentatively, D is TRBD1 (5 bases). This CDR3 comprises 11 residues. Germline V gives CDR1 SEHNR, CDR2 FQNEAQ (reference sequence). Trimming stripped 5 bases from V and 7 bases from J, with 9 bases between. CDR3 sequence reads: CASSRRQEQYF. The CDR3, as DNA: TGTGCCAGCAGCCGCAGACAGGAGCAGTACTTC.

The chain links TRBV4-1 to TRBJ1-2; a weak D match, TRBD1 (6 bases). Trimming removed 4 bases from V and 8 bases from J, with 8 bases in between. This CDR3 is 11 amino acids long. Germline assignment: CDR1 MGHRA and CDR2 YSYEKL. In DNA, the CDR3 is TGCGCCAGCAGCCCCGGGACAGGCTACACCTTC. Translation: CASSPGTGYTF.

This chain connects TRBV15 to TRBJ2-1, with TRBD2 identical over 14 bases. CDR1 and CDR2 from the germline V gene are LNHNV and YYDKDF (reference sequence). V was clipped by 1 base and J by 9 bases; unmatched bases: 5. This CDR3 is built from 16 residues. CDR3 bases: TGTGCCACCAGCAGAGGGGGACTAGCGGGGGTCACTGAGCAGTTCTTC. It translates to CATSRGGLAGVTEQFF.

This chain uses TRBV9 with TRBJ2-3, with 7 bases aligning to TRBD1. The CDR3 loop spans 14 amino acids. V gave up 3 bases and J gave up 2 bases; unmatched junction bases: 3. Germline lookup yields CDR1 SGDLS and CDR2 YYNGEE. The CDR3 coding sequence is TGTGCCAGCAGCGCGGACAGGTTCACAGATACGCAGTATTTT. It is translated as CASSADRFTDTQYF.

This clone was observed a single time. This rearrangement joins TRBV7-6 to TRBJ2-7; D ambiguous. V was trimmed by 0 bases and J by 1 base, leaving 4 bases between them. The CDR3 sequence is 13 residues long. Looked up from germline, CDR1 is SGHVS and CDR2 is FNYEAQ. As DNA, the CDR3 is TGTGCCAGCAGCTTAGCCAGTTCCTACGAGCAGTACTTC. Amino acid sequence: CASSLASSYEQYF. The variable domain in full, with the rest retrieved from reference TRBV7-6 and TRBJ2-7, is GAGVSQSPRYKVTKRGQDVALRCDPISGHVSLYWYRQALGQGPEFLTYFNYEAQQDKSGLPNDRFSAERPEGSISTLTIQRTEQRDSAMYRCASSLASSYEQYFGPGTRLTVT.

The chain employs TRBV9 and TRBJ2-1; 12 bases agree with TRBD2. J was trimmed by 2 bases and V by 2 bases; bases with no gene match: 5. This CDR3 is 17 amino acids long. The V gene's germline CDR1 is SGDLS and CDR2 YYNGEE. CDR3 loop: CASSVPSGGAPYNEQFF. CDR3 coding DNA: TGTGCCAGCAGCGTCCCTAGCGGGGGGGCCCCCTACAATGAGCAGTTCTTC.

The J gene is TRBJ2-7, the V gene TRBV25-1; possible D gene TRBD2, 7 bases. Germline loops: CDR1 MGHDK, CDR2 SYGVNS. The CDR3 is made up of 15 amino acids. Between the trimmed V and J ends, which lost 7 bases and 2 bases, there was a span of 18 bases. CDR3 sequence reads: CASTRGGAGAYEQYF. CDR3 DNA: TGTGCCAGCACCCGCGGGGGCGCGGGTGCCTACGAGCAGTACTTC.